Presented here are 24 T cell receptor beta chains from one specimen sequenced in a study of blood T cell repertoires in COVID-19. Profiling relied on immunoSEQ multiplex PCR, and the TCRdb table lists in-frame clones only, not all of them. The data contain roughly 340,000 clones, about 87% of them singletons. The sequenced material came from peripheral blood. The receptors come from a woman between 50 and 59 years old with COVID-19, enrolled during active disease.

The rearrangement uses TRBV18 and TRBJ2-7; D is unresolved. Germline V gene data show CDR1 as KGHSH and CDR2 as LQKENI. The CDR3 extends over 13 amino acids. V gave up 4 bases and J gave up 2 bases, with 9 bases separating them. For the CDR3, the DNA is TGTGCCAGCTCACGAGTAGCCGCCTACGAGCAGTACTTC. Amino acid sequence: CASSRVAAYEQYF.

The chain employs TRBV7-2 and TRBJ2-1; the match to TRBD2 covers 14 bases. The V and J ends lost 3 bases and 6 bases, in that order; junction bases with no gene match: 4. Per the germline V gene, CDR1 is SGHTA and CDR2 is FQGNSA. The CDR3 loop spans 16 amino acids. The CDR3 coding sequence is TGTGCCAGCAGCTTTAAGACTAGCGGGGGGGGCAATGAGCAGTTCTTC. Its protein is CASSFKTSGGGNEQFF.

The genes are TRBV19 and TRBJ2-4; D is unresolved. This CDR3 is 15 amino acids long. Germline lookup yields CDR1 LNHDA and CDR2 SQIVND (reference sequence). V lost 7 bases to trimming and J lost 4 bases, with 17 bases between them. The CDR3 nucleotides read TGTGCCAGTACCCCCCTCGGCGGAAAGAAAAACATTCAGTACTTC. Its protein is CASTPLGGKKNIQYF.

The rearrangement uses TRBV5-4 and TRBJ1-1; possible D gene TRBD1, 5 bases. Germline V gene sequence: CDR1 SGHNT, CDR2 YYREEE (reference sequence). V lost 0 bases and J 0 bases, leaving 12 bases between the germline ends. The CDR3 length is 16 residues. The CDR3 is CASSLAGGVMNTEAFF. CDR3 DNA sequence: TGTGCCAGCAGCTTGGCCGGGGGGGTCATGAACACTGAAGCTTTCTTT.

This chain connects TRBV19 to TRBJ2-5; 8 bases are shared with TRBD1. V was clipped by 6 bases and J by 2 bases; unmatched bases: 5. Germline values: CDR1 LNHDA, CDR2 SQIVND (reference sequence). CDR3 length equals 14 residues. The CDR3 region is CASSSGTGQETQYF. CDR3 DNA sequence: TGTGCCAGTAGCTCCGGGACAGGACAAGAGACCCAGTACTTC.

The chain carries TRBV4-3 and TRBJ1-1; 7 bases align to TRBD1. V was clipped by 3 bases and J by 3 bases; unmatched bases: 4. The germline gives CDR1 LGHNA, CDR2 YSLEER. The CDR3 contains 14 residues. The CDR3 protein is CASSQADRDTEAFF. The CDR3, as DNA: TGCGCCAGCAGCCAGGCTGACAGGGACACTGAAGCTTTCTTT.

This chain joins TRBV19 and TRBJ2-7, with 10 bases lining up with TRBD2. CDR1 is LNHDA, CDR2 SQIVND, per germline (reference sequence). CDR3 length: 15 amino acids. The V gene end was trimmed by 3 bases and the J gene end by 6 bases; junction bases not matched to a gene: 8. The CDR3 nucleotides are TGTGCCAGTAGTATCGGCGCTAGCGGGAGCGGCGAGCAGTACTTC. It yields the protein CASSIGASGSGEQYF.

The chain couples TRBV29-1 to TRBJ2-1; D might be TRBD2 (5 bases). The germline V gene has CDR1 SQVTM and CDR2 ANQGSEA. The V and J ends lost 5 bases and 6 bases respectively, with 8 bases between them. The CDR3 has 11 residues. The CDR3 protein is CSVRGLNEQFF. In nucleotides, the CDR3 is TGCAGCGTTCGCGGGCTCAATGAGCAGTTCTTC.

The CDR3 loop is CASRTSTLDYGYTF. CDR3 sequence (DNA): TGTGCCAGCCGTACATCAACCCTAGACTATGGCTACACCTTC. The chain couples TRBV3-1 (or the pseudogene TRBV3-2) to TRBJ1-2; D is undetermined. V lost 8 bases and J lost 3, with 16 bases in between. The CDR3 has 14 amino acids. Per the germline V gene, CDR1 is LGHDT and CDR2 is YNNKEL (reference sequence).

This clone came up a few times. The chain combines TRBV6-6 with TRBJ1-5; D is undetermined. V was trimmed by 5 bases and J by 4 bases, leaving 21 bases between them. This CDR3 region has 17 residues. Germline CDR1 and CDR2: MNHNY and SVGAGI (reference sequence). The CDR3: CASSRKWLRDRNQPQHF. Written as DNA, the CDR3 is TGTGCCAGCAGTCGCAAGTGGCTCCGGGATAGGAATCAGCCCCAGCATTTT.

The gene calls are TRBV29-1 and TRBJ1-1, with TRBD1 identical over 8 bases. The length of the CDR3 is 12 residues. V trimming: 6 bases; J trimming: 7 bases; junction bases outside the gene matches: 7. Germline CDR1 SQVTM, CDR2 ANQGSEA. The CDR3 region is CSVHPGGGEAFF. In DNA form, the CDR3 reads TGCAGCGTACACCCAGGGGGCGGTGAAGCTTTCTTT.

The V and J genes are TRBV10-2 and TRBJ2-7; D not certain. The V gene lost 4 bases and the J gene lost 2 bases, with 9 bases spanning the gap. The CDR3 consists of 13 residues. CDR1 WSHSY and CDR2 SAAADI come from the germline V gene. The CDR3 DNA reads TGCGCCAGCAGTGTGATGGGCACCTACGAGCAGTACTTC. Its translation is CASSVMGTYEQYF.

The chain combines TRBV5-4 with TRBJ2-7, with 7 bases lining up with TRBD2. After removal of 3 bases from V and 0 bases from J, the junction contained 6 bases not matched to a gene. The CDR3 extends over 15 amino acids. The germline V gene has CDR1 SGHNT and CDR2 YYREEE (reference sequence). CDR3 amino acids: CASSYESGNSYEQYF. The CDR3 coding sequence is TGTGCCAGCAGCTATGAAAGCGGGAACTCCTACGAGCAGTACTTC.

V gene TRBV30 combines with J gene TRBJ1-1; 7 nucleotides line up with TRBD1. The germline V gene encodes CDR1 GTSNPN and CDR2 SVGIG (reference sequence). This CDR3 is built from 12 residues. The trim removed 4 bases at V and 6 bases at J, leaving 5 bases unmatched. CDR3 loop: CAWTTGVPEAFF. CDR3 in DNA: TGTGCCTGGACCACAGGGGTGCCTGAAGCTTTCTTT.

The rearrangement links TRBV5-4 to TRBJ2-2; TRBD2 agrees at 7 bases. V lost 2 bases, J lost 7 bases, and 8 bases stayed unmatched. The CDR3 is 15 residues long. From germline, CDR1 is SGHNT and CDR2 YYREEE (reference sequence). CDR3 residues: CASSFGGGPNGELFF. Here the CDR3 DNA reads TGTGCCAGCAGCTTTGGGGGAGGGCCAAACGGGGAGCTGTTTTTT.

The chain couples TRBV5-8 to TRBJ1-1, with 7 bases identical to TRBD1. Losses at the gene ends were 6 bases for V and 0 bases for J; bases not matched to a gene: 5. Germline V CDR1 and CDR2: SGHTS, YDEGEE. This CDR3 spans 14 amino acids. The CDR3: CASTRDSVNTEAFF. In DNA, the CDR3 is TGTGCCAGCACTAGGGACAGCGTGAACACTGAAGCTTTCTTT.

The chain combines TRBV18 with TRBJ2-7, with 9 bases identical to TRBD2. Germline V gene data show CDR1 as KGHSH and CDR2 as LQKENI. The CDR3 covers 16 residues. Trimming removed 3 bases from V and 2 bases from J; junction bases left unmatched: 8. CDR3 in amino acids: CASSPLRAGGTYEQYF. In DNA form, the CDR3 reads TGTGCCAGCTCACCGCTCCGGGCGGGAGGGACCTACGAGCAGTACTTC.

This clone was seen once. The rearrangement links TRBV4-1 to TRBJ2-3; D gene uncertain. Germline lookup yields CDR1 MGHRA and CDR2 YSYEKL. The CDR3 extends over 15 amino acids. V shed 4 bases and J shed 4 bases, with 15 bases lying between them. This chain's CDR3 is CASSLRVMGPDTQYF. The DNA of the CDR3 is TGCGCCAGCAGCCTCCGGGTTATGGGTCCAGATACGCAGTATTTT.

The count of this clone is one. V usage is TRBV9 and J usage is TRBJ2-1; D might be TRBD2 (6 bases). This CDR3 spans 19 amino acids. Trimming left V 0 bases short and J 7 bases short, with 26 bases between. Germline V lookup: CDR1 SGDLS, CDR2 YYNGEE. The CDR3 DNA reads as TGTGCCAGCAGCGTAGCTAGATTTGGGGAGGAGAGGAAATGGAATGAGCAGTTCTTC. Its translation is CASSVARFGEERKWNEQFF.

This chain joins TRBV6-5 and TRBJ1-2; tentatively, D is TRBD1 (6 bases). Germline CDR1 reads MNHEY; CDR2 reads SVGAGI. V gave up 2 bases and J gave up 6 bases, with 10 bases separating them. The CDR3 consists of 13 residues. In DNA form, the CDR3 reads TGTGCCAGCAGTTACACAGGGAAGGATGGCTACACCTTC. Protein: CASSYTGKDGYTF.

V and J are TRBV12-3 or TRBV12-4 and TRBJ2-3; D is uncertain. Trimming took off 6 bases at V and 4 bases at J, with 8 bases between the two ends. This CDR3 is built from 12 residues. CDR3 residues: CASSPVADTQYF. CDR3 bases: TGTGCCAGCAGCCCAGTGGCAGATACGCAGTATTTT.

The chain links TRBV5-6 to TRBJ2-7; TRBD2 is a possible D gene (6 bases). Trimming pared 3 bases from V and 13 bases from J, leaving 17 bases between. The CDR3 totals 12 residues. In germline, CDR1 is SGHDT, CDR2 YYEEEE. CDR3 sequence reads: CASSSQRESGYF. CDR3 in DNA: TGTGCCAGCAGCTCACAACGGGAGTCTGGCTACTTC.

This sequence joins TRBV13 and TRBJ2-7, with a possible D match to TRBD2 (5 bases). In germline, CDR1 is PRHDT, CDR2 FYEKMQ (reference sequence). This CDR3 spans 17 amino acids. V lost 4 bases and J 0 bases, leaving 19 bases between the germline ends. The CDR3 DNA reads TGTGCCAGCAGCTCCACGGGAAAAGCGCAAAGCTCCTACGAGCAGTACTTC. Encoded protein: CASSSTGKAQSSYEQYF.

The CDR3 nucleotides read TGTGCCAGCAGCACTCCAGGGGGAAGGCTCAGCGAGCAGTACTTC. Translation gives CASSTPGGRLSEQYF. The rearrangement uses TRBV11-1 and TRBJ2-7; 7 bases agree with TRBD1. Trimming cost V 5 bases and J 6 bases; bases outside gene matches: 13. The CDR3 totals 15 residues. Germline loops: CDR1 SGHAT, CDR2 FQDESV (reference sequence).